Listed below are T cell receptor beta chains from one sample, sequenced in a study of T cell repertoires in cytomegalovirus infection. TCRdb independently ran MiXCR on the reads; one entry per CDR3 protein. The data hold roughly 800,000 distinct CDR3 sequences, with almost 30% observed a single time. These receptors have no known antigen. Sequenced material: cultured CD8+ T cells from PBMCs, taken from culture after CMV antigen stimulation. The receptors originated from a human donor in good health (CMV status not recorded). Some clones in this sample may be carry-over from other donors' samples. The CDR3 runs from the conserved cysteine through the conserved F or W. D genes are given only for firm matches. Clone size is shown for a subset of rows, as once, few, many or a class of expanded clone.

d_gene	j_gene	len	v_gene	abundance	CDR3aa	CDR3nt
TRBD2	TRBJ2-1	15	TRBV20-1	many	CSARSGGGAYNEQFF	TGCAGTGCTAGGTCTGGCGGGGGGGCCTACAATGAGCAGTTCTTC
TRBD1	TRBJ1-2	16	TRBV27	many	CASRPYPGQAGYGYTF	TGTGCCAGCAGACCCTATCCCGGACAGGCGGGCTATGGCTACACCTTC
TRBD2	TRBJ2-1	15	TRBV29-1	-	CSATLAGAVYNEQFF	TGCAGCGCCACACTAGCGGGGGCGGTATACAATGAGCAGTTCTTC
-	TRBJ1-2	14	TRBV7-6	-	CASSVGRGRGGYTF	TGTGCCAGCAGCGTTGGGCGGGGAAGGGGAGGCTACACCTTC
TRBD2	TRBJ2-7	17	TRBV4-1	few	CASSQDLTSGASYEQYF	TGCGCCAGCAGCCAAGATCTGACTAGCGGGGCCTCCTACGAGCAGTACTTC
-	TRBJ1-2	12	TRBV7-9	few	CASSTGKAGYTF	TGTGCCAGCAGCACAGGGAAGGCTGGCTACACCTTC
TRBD2	TRBJ2-1	18	TRBV7-6	-	CASSPALGLAGGPFEQFF	TGTGCCAGCAGCCCTGCCCTTGGGCTAGCGGGGGGGCCTTTTGAGCAGTTCTTC
-	TRBJ1-1	17	TRBV11-2	few	CASSLWGGRNVNTEAFF	TGTGCCAGCAGCTTGTGGGGGGGTAGGAACGTGAACACTGAAGCTTTCTTT
-	TRBJ2-7	13	TRBV7-9	-	CASSLPGIYEQYF	TGTGCCAGCAGCTTACCGGGTATCTACGAGCAGTACTTC
-	TRBJ2-1	14	TRBV5-6	-	CASSWGTGVNEQFF	TGTGCCAGCAGCTGGGGCACAGGAGTAAATGAGCAGTTCTTC
-	TRBJ2-3	15	TRBV5-3	few	CASSHRETNTDTQYF	TGTGCCAGCAGCCACCGGGAGACTAACACAGATACGCAGTATTTT
-	TRBJ2-1	15	TRBV7-3	few	CASSPGTGFSNEQFF	TGTGCCAGCAGCCCCGGGACGGGATTCTCCAATGAGCAGTTCTTC
TRBD1	TRBJ1-5	16	TRBV6-6	-	CASSQPPGQPNQPQHF	TGTGCCAGCAGTCAACCGCCGGGACAGCCCAATCAGCCCCAGCATTTT
-	TRBJ1-4	12	TRBV7-9	-	CASSPVNEKLFF	TGTGCCAGCAGCCCCGTTAATGAAAAACTGTTTTTT
-	TRBJ1-5	15	TRBV28	once	CASRPASYSNQPQHF	TGTGCCAGCAGACCCGCCTCCTATAGCAATCAGCCCCAGCATTTT
-	TRBJ1-5	15	TRBV7-9	-	CASSHFMEDDQPQHF	TGTGCCAGCAGTCATTTTATGGAGGATGATCAGCCCCAGCATTTT
TRBD1	TRBJ1-1	14	TRBV18	-	CASSGTGGPAEAFF	TGTGCCAGCTCAGGGACAGGGGGTCCCGCTGAAGCTTTCTTT
TRBD2	TRBJ2-5	16	TRBV12-3/TRBV12-4	-	CASSLVAGGFQETQYF	TGTGCCAGCAGTTTGGTAGCGGGGGGGTTCCAAGAGACCCAGTACTTC
-	TRBJ1-1	13	TRBV19	few	CASSITQNTEAFF	TGTGCCAGTAGTATCACCCAGAACACTGAAGCTTTCTTT
-	TRBJ1-1	13	TRBV4-3	few	CASRRSVGFEAFF	TGCGCCAGCAGGAGAAGTGTGGGGTTTGAAGCTTTCTTT
TRBD1	TRBJ1-4	16	TRBV27	-	CASSQSQGVTNEKLFF	TGTGCCAGCAGTCAATCACAGGGGGTAACTAATGAAAAACTGTTTTTT
-	TRBJ1-2	15	TRBV18	-	CASSPRRPENYGYTF	TGTGCCAGCTCACCGAGGAGGCCAGAGAACTATGGCTACACCTTC
TRBD2	TRBJ2-3	15	TRBV7-9	few	CASIGGGTSTDTQYF	TGTGCCAGCATCGGGGGAGGGACTAGCACAGATACGCAGTATTTT
-	TRBJ1-5	15	TRBV6-1	-	CASTRGGYSNQPQHF	TGTGCCAGCACCCGAGGGGGGTATAGCAATCAGCCCCAGCATTTT